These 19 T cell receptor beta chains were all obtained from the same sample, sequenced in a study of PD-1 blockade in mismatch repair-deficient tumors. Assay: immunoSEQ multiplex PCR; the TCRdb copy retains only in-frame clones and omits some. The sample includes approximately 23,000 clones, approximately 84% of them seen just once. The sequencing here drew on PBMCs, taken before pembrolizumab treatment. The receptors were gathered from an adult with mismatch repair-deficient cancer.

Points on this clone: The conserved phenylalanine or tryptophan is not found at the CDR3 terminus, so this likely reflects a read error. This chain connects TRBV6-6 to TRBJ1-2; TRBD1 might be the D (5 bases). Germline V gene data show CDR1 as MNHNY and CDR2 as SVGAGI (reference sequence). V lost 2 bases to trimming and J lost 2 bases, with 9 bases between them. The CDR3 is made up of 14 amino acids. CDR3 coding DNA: TGTGCCAGCAGTTACGGAGCAGGGAACTATGGCTACACCCTC. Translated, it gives CASSYGAGNYGYTL.

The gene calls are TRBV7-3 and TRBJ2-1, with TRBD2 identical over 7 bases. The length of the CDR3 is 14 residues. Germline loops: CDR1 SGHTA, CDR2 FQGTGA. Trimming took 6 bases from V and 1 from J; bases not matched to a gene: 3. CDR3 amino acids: CASSFGGSYNEQFF. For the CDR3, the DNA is TGTGCCAGCAGTTTCGGGGGGTCCTACAATGAGCAGTTCTTC.

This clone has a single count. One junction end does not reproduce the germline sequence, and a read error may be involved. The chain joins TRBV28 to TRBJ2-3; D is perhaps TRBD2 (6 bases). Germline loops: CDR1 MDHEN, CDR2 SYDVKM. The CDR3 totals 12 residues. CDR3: CASSLGGSRRDF. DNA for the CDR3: TGTGCCAGCAGTTTAGGGGGTTCCCGGAGGGATTTT.

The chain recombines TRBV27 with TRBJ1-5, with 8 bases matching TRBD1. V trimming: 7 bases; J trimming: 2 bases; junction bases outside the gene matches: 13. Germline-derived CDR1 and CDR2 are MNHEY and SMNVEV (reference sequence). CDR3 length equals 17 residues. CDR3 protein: CASTSGNRGKGNQPQHF. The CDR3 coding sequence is TGTGCCAGCACTAGTGGGAACAGGGGGAAAGGCAATCAGCCCCAGCATTTT.

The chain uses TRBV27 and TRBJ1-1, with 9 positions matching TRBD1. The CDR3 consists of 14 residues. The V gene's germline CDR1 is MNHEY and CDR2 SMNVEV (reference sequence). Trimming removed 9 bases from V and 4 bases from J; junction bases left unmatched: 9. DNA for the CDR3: TGTGCCAGTACCAAACAGGGGGCGCCCACTGAAGCTTTCTTT. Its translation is CASTKQGAPTEAFF.

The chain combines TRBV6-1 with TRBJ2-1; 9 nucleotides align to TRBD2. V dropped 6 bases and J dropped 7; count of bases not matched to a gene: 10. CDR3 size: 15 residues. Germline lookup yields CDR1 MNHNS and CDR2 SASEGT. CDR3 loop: CASSHSGSYENEQFF. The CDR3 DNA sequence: TGTGCCAGCAGCCATAGCGGGAGTTATGAGAATGAGCAGTTCTTC.

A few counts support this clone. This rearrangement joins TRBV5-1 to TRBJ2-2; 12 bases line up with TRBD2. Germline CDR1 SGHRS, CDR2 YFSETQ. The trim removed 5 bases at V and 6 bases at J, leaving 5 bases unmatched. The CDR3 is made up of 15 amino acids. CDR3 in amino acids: CASSSTSGRSGELFF. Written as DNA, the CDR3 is TGCGCCAGCAGTTCGACTAGCGGGAGATCCGGGGAGCTGTTTTTT.

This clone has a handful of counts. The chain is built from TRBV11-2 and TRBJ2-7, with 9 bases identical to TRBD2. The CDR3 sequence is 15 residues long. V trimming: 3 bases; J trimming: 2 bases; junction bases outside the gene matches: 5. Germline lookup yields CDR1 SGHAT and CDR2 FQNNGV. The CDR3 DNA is TGTGCCAGCAGCTTGGGGCTAGCGGGGCCCTACGAGCAGTACTTC. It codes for CASSLGLAGPYEQYF.

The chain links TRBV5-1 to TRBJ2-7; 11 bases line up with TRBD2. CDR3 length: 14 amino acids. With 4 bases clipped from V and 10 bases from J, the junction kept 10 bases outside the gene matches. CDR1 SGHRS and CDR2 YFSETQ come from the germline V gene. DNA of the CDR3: TGCGCCAGCAGCAGGGGACTAGCGGACCCCCCCCAGTACTTC. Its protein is CASSRGLADPPQYF.

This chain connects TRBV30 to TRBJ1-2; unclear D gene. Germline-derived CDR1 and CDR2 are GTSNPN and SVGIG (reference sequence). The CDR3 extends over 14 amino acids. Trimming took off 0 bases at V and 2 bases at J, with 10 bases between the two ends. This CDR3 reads CAWSVRTYNYGYTF. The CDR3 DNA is TGTGCCTGGAGTGTACGGACTTACAACTATGGCTACACCTTC.

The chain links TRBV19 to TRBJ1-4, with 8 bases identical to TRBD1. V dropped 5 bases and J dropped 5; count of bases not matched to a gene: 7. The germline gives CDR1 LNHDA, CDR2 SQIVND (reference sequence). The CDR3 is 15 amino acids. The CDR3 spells CASSLTGGPNEKLFF. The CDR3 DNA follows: TGTGCCAGTAGTCTTACAGGGGGACCCAATGAAAAACTGTTTTTT.

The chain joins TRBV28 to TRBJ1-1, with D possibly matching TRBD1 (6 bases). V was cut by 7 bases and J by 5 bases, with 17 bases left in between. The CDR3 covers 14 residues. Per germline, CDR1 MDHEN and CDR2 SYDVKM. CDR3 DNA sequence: TGTGCCAGCAAATCAGGACAGTGGGGGACTGAAGCTTTCTTT. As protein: CASKSGQWGTEAFF.

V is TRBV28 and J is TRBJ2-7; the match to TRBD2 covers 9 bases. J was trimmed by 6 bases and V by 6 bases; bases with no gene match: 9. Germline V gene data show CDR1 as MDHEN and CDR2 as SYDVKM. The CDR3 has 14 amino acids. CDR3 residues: CASSNLAGAREQYF. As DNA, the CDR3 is TGTGCCAGCAGCAATTTAGCGGGAGCCCGCGAGCAGTACTTC.

CDR3 nucleotides: TGTGCCAGCAGCCAAGGGGGACTGCTGGTTGGAAACACCATATATTTT. Encoded protein: CASSQGGLLVGNTIYF. This chain links TRBV14 with TRBJ1-3; tentatively, D is TRBD1 (5 bases). V was pared by 1 base and J by 3 bases, with 13 bases between. There are 16 residues in the CDR3. Germline lookup yields CDR1 SGHDN and CDR2 FVKESK.

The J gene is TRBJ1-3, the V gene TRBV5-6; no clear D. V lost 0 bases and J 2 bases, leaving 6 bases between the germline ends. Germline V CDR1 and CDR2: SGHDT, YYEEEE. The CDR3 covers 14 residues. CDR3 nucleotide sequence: TGTGCCAGCAGCTTGGATGGAGCTGGAAACACCATATATTTT. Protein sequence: CASSLDGAGNTIYF.

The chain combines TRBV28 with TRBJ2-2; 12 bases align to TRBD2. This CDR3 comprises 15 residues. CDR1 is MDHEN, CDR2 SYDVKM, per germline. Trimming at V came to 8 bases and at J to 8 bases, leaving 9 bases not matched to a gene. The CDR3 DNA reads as TGTGCCAGCTCCCCTAGCGGGAGGGTTAGGGGGGAGCTGTTTTTT. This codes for CASSPSGRVRGELFF.

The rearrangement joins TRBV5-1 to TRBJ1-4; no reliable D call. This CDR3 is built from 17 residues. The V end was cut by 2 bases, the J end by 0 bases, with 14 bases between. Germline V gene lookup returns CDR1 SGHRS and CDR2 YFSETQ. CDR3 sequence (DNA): TGCGCCAGCAGCTTTCTTCCCCCCACATCAACTAATGAAAAACTGTTTTTT. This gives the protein CASSFLPPTSTNEKLFF.

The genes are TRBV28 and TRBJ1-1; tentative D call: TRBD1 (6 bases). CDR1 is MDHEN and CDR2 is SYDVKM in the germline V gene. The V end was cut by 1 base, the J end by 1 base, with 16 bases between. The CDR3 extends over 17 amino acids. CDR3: CASSLSPYRVANTEAFF. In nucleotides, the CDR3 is TGTGCCAGCAGTTTATCTCCCTACAGGGTCGCGAACACTGAAGCTTTCTTT.

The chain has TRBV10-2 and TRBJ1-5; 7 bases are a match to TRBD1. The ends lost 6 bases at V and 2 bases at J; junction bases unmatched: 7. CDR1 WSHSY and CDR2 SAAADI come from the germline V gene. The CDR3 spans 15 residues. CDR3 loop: CASRETGSGNQPQHF. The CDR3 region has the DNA TGCGCCAGCAGGGAGACAGGGAGTGGCAATCAGCCCCAGCATTTT.